This T cell receptor beta chain is from a study of T cell responses to AZD1222 COVID-19 vaccine. Pooled samples include second doses given at about 4 or 12 weeks. The CDR3 consists of 15 residues. V gave up 2 bases and J gave up 4 bases; unmatched junction bases: 7. The germline V gene encodes CDR1 ENHRY and CDR2 SYGVKD. Data came from immunoSEQ multiplex PCR; TCRdb stores just in-frame clones and leaves some out. The data hold fewer than 120,000 clones, with approximately 92% observed a single time. The rearrangement links TRBV10-3 to TRBJ1-1, with 7 nucleotides matching TRBD1. The source is an adult who received the AZD1222 COVID-19 vaccine. Sequencing used peripheral blood, obtained 28 days after the second AZD1222 dose. The CDR3 coding sequence is TGTGCCATCAGTGAGCGAGAGGGGGCGATCACTGAAGCTTTCTTT. Translated: CAISEREGAITEAFF.